This T cell receptor (beta chain) stems from a study of CXCR3-negative and CXCR3-positive naive CD8 T cells. Study summary: The TRB read total, roughly 150 million, broke down to about 1.5 +/- 0.3 million reads per library.

CD45RO-CCR7+CD27+CD95- was the phenotype of naive CD8+ T cells. The authors made the TRB cDNA libraries by 5' RACE using UMI labels. Using the 5' RACE reads, TCRdb records one entry per CDR3 protein without DNA. The sample data list 75,000 to 100,000 distinct CDR3 sequences. The receptor was derived from a human donor in good health. Some clones in this sample may be carry-over from other donors' samples. Sequences were obtained from naive CXCR3- CD8+ T cells from blood. Subset indicated: CD45RO-CCR7+CD27+CD95- naive CD8+ T cells lacking CXCR3 (TNR3-).

The CDR3 reads CASSLGGQGPYEQYF. This chain links TRBV5-1 with TRBJ2-7; checking the TCRdb D call of TRBD1 is not possible without DNA. The CDR3 is 15 amino acids. Germline CDR1 and CDR2: SGHRS and YFSETQ.